The rows below give T cell receptor beta chains drawn from one sample of a study of T cell clonotyping in hematopoietic cell transplantation. Sequencing used immunoSEQ multiplex PCR; TCRdb keeps in-frame clones, though not all of them. The sample carries nearly 20,000 clones, approximately 79% recorded once. Material: peripheral blood mononuclear cells. All receptors derive from a man aged 55 to 69 in good health. Some clones in this sample may be carry-over from other donors' samples. Both conserved end residues are part of each CDR3. D genes are given only for firm matches. Size values are once, few and many counts, or a class for expanded clones, and some rows have none.

D	J	size	V	DNA	CDR3
.	TRBJ1-1	.	TRBV4-2	TGTGCCAGCAGCCAGTCCCCGGCGAGCGGAGACACTGAAGCTTTCTTT	CASSQSPASGDTEAFF
.	TRBJ1-3	.	TRBV6-6	TGTGCCAGCAGTTACTTTACAACCTCTGGAAACACCATATATTTT	CASSYFTTSGNTIYF
.	TRBJ1-3	.	TRBV29-1	TGCAGCGTGACGGAGTCTGGAAACACCATATATTTT	CSVTESGNTIYF
.	TRBJ1-1	few	TRBV29-1	TGCAGCGCCGAGGGCAGGGAAGATGGGAACACTGAAGCTTTCTTT	CSAEGREDGNTEAFF
.	TRBJ2-7	.	TRBV7-2	TGTGCCAGCAGCTTGGGGGTCGCAGGGAACACCTACGAGCAGTACTTC	CASSLGVAGNTYEQYF
.	TRBJ2-3	.	TRBV7-2	TGTGCCAGCAGCTTAGTAATGACAGGAAGCACAGATACGCAGTATTTT	CASSLVMTGSTDTQYF
TRBD2	TRBJ2-7	once	TRBV25-1	TGTGCCAGCAGGCGGGGGGGGACCTACGAGCAGTACTTC	CASRRGGTYEQYF
.	TRBJ2-7	.	TRBV7-8	TGTGCCAGCAGCTTAGGAATACTATCCTACGAGCAGTACTTC	CASSLGILSYEQYF
.	TRBJ2-7	.	TRBV27	TGTGCCAGCAGCCAGGTGGGTAGCGTGTACGAGCAGTACTTC	CASSQVGSVYEQYF
TRBD2	TRBJ2-1	once	TRBV6-5	TGTGCCAGCAGTTACTCGGGGCTAGCGGGTTACAATGAGCAGTTCTTC	CASSYSGLAGYNEQFF
TRBD2	TRBJ2-1	.	TRBV16	TGTGCCAGCAGCCAGACTAGCGGGGTCGGCGATGAGCAGTTCTTC	CASSQTSGVGDEQFF
.	TRBJ2-7	once	TRBV7-2	TGTGCCAGCAGCTTAGTAGGCCCCCCCGACTACGAGCAGTACTTC	CASSLVGPPDYEQYF
TRBD2	TRBJ2-1	once	TRBV4-2	TGTGCCAGCAGCCAAGATAGGGCCGGGAGGGCCCACTTCTTC	CASSQDRAGRAHFF
.	TRBJ1-1	.	TRBV4-1	TGCGCCAGCAGCCAAGAAAGGCGGGGGGGTGGGAACACTGAAGCTTTCTTT	CASSQERRGGGNTEAFF
.	TRBJ1-1	few	TRBV7-6	TGTGCCAGCTTCACAGGGATGAACACTGAAGCTTTCTTT	CASFTGMNTEAFF
.	TRBJ1-6	.	TRBV6-1	TGTGCCAGCAGTGAATCGCAGGGTTCACCCCTCCACTTT	CASSESQGSPLHF
.	TRBJ2-3	.	TRBV5-1	TGCGCCAGCAGCATGATGACAGGAAGCACAGATACGCAGTATTTT	CASSMMTGSTDTQYF
TRBD2	TRBJ2-3	.	TRBV5-4	TGTGCCAGCAGCTCCTATGGCGGGGGGCACACAGATACGCAGTATTTT	CASSSYGGGHTDTQYF
TRBD2	TRBJ2-7	medium-sized	TRBV9	TGTGCCAGCAGCCCCGATAGCGGGACCAGCTACGAGCAGTACTTC	CASSPDSGTSYEQYF
.	TRBJ1-2	.	TRBV6-6	TGTGCCAGTTCAACTGGAGCTAACTATGGCTACACCTTC	CASSTGANYGYTF
TRBD1	TRBJ2-7	.	TRBV19	TGTGCCAGTAGCCCAGGGGGCGAGCAGTACTTC	CASSPGGEQYF
.	TRBJ1-5	.	TRBV10-3	TGTGCCATCAGCGAGGGGTTTTATCAGCCCCAGCATTTT	CAISEGFYQPQHF
.	TRBJ2-2	.	TRBV19	TGTGCCAGTAGTATGGGGGGACAGTACACCGGGGAGCTGTTTTTT	CASSMGGQYTGELFF
.	TRBJ2-7	.	TRBV5-4	TGTGCCAGCAGCCCCCTTAGGTGGGGGGACTACGAGCAGTACTTC	CASSPLRWGDYEQYF
.	TRBJ2-7	.	TRBV6-1	TGTGCCAGCAGTATCGACACTTACGAGCAGTACTTC	CASSIDTYEQYF
.	TRBJ1-1	.	TRBV6-5	TGTGCCAGCGCGGGTAACACTGAAGCTTTCTTT	CASAGNTEAFF
.	TRBJ2-7	.	TRBV27	TGTGCCAGCAGCCGAAACGGGGCCTACGAGCAGTACTTC	CASSRNGAYEQYF
TRBD2	TRBJ2-3	.	TRBV29-1	TGCAGCGTTGAGGATACCGGGACTAGCGGTTACACAGATACGCAGTATTTT	CSVEDTGTSGYTDTQYF
TRBD1	TRBJ2-1	.	TRBV5-5	TGTGCCAGCAGGGACAGGGACAATGAGCAGTTCTTC	CASRDRDNEQFF
.	TRBJ1-4	once	TRBV6-4	TGTGCCAGCAGAGCCAAAAGACCCATTACTAATGAAAAACTGTTTTTT	CASRAKRPITNEKLFF
TRBD1	TRBJ1-1	.	TRBV29-1	TGCAGCGTTGAATTGGGACAGGGAGTAGCTTTCTTT	CSVELGQGVAFF
.	TRBJ1-4	.	TRBV20-1	TGCAGTGCCGCGGACCTGTTTTTT	CSAADLFF
TRBD1	TRBJ2-7	few	TRBV2	TGTGCCAGCATCAAGGGACAGGCGCTCTACGAGCAGTACTTC	CASIKGQALYEQYF
TRBD2	TRBJ2-5	.	TRBV6-5	TGTGCCAGCAGTTCGGGACTAGCGGTCCAGGGGCAGTACTTC	CASSSGLAVQGQYF
.	TRBJ1-2	.	TRBV29-1	TGCAGCGTTAAAAAAAAGGCTGTAGACTATGGCTACACCTTC	CSVKKKAVDYGYTF
.	TRBJ1-1	.	TRBV27	TGTGCCAGCAGCTTAGGGCTTTTCACTGAAGCTTTCTTT	CASSLGLFTEAFF
.	TRBJ1-6	few	TRBV30	TGTGCCTGGAAGGTCAGACCCCTCCACTTT	CAWKVRPLHF
TRBD2	TRBJ2-2	.	TRBV6-1	TGTGCCAGCAGCGGGGGGGACACCGGGGAGCTGTTTTTT	CASSGGDTGELFF
.	TRBJ1-6	.	TRBV19	TGTGCCAGTACCGAGCCGCCAGATTCACCCCTCCACTTT	CASTEPPDSPLHF
TRBD1	TRBJ2-5	.	TRBV2	TGTGCCAGCAGTGAAGCGCTTCCGGGGGACAGGGCGTACTTC	CASSEALPGDRAYF
.	TRBJ2-3	few	TRBV5-7	TGTGCCAGCAGCTTGAGGGGGGTAGGAGCGGATACGCAGTATTTT	CASSLRGVGADTQYF
TRBD2	TRBJ2-2	.	TRBV6-1	TGTGCCAGCAGTGAATTGGCGGGAGGATACACCGGGGAGCTGTTTTTT	CASSELAGGYTGELFF
.	TRBJ1-5	.	TRBV4-2	TGTGCCAGCAGCCAAGATTTGGAACACAGCCCGCATTTT	CASSQDLEHSPHF
.	TRBJ1-2	.	TRBV5-7	TGTGCCAGCAGCTTGGGGACGGGAGGCTACACCTTC	CASSLGTGGYTF
TRBD1	TRBJ1-6	.	TRBV5-6	TGTGCCAGCAGCTTGGTGGGCAGGGGGATCAATTCACCCCTCCACTTT	CASSLVGRGINSPLHF
TRBD1	TRBJ1-1	.	TRBV30	TGTGCCTGGATCCGACAGGGACAGGGAGCTTTCTTT	CAWIRQGQGAFF
.	TRBJ1-5	.	TRBV4-1	TGCGCCAGCAGCCGCGAGACAGGCCACAATCAGCCCCAGCATTTT	CASSRETGHNQPQHF
.	TRBJ2-7	.	TRBV28	TGTGCCACTCGGACCCAAGCTGCTAAGGAGTACTTC	CATRTQAAKEYF